A single sample gave rise to the 6 T cell receptor beta chains below, sequenced in a study of CD8 T cells in ankylosing spondylitis. One entry per CDR3 protein results from TCRdb running MiXCR on the 5' RACE reads. The sample lists about 250,000 distinct CDR3 sequences; 18% were seen once. Specimen: blood, either unsorted or a sorted T cell fraction (not recorded which). The receptors derive from a male donor with ankylosing spondylitis or in good health (not recorded which).

This clonotype occurred a few times. The rearrangement links TRBV25-1 to TRBJ1-2; D not resolved. Germline assignment: CDR1 MGHDK and CDR2 SYGVNS. V lost 4 bases and J lost 2, with 8 bases in between. This CDR3 contains 13 residues. Here the CDR3 reads CASSVGRNYGYTF. CDR3 bases: TGTGCCAGCAGTGTTGGGAGGAACTATGGCTACACCTTC.

In this sample, this clonotype turned up many times. The genes are TRBV12-3 or TRBV12-4 and TRBJ2-3; TRBD1 matches 7 bases. J lost 4 bases, V lost 5 bases, and 3 bases had no gene match. The CDR3 extends over 13 amino acids. The CDR3 bases are TGTGCCAGCAGTGTGACAGGGCCAGATACGCAGTATTTT. It translates to CASSVTGPDTQYF.

The rearrangement uses TRBV6-5 and TRBJ2-5, with TRBD2 matching 7 bases. Germline values: CDR1 MNHEY, CDR2 SVGAGI. The CDR3 is made up of 16 amino acids. V lost 1 base and J lost 0; bases outside the gene matches: 5. The CDR3 here is CASSYFGSGYQETQYF. The CDR3 nucleotides are TGTGCCAGCAGTTACTTCGGTAGCGGGTACCAAGAGACCCAGTACTTC.

The rearrangement joins TRBV29-1 to TRBJ2-3, with 8 bases lining up with TRBD2. The CDR3 loop spans 13 amino acids. V gave up 7 bases and J gave up 7 bases; unmatched junction bases: 10. CDR1 SQVTM and CDR2 ANQGSEA come from the germline V gene. In nucleotides, the CDR3 is TGCAGCGCTTGGTCCGGGAGGGATAATACGCAGTATTTT. Its translation is CSAWSGRDNTQYF.

The genes are TRBV10-3 and TRBJ2-1, with 8 nucleotides matching TRBD2. The CDR3 contains 14 residues. After removal of 3 bases from V and 9 bases from J, the junction contained 7 bases not matched to a gene. The V gene's germline CDR1 is ENHRY and CDR2 SYGVKD. The CDR3 spells CAISEPGLAAEQFF. The CDR3 DNA reads as TGTGCCATCAGTGAACCTGGACTAGCAGCTGAGCAGTTCTTC.

This chain links TRBV6-1 with TRBJ2-7; 7 nucleotides agree with TRBD2. The junction had 13 bases not matched to a gene; V was cut back by 1 base and J by 7 bases. Germline assignment: CDR1 MNHNS and CDR2 SASEGT. The length of the CDR3 is 16 residues. The CDR3 is CASSEGVSGSLWEQYF. The CDR3 DNA reads TGTGCCAGCAGTGAAGGAGTTAGCGGGTCTTTATGGGAGCAGTACTTC.